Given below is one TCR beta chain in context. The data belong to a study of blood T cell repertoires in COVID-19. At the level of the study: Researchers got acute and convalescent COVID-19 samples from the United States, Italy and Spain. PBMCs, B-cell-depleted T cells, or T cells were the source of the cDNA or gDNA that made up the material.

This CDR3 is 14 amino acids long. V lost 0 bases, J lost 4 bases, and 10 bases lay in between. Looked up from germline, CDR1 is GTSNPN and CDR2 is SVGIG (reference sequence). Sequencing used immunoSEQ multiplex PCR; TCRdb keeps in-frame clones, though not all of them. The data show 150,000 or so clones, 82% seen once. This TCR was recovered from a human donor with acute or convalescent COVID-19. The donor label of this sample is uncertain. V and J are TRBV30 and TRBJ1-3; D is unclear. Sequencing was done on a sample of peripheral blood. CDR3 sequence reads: CAWSVLGAGNTIYF. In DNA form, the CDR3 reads TGTGCCTGGAGTGTACTCGGTGCAGGAAACACCATATATTTT. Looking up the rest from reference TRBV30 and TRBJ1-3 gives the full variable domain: SQTIHQWPATLVQPVGSPLSLECTVEGTSNPNLYWYRQAAGRGLQLLFYSVGIGQISSEVPQNLSASRPQDRQFILSSKKLLLSDSGFYLCAWSVLGAGNTIYFGEGSWLTVV.